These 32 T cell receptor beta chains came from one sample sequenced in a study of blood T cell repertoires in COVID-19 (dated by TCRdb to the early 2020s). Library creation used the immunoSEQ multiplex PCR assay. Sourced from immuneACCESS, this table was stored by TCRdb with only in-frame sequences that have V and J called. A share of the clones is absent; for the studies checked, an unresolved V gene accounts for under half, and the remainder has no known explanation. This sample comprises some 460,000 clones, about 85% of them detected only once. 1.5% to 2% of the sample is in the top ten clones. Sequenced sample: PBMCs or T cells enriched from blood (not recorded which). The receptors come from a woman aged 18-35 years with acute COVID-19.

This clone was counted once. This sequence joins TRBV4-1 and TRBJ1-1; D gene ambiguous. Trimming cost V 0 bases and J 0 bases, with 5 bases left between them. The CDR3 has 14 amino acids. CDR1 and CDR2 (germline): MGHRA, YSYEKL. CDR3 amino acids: CASSQDPMNTEAFF. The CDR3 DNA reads TGCGCCAGCAGCCAAGATCCTATGAACACTGAAGCTTTCTTT.

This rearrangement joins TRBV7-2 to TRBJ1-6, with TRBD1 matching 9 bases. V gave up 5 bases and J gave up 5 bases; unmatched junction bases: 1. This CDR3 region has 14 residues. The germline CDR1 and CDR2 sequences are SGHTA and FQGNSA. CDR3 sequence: CASSRTGDNSPLHF. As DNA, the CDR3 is TGTGCCAGCAGCCGGACAGGGGATAATTCACCCCTCCACTTT.

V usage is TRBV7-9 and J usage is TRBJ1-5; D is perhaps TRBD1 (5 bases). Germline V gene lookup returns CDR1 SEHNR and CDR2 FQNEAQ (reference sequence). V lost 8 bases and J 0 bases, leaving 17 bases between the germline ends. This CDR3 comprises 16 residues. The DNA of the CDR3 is TGTGCCAGCGAAGGTGGGGGGAGTAATAGCAATCAGCCCCAGCATTTT. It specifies CASEGGGSNSNQPQHF.

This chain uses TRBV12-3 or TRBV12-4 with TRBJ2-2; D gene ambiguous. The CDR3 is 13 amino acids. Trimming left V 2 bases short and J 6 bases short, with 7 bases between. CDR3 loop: CASSLTVSGELFF. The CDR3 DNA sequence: TGTGCCAGCAGTTTAACAGTTTCCGGGGAGCTGTTTTTT.

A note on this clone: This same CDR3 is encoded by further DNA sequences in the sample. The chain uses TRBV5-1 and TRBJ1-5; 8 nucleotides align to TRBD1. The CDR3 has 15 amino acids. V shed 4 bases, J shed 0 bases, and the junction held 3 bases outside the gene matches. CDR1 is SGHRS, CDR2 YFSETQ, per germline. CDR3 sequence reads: CASSAGQGSNQPQHF. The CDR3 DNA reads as TGCGCCAGCAGCGCCGGACAGGGTAGCAATCAGCCCCAGCATTTT.

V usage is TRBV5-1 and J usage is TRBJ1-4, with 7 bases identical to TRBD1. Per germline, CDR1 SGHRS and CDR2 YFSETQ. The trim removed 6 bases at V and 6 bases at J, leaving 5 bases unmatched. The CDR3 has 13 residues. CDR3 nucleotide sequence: TGCGCCAGCAACCGGGACAGCGATGAAAAACTGTTTTTT. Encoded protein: CASNRDSDEKLFF.

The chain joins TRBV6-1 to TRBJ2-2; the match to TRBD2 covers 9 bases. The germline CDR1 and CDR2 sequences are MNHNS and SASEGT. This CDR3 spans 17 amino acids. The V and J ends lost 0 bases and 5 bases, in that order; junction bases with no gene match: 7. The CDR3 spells CASSEALSGGLTGELFF. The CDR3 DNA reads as TGTGCCAGCAGTGAAGCGCTTAGCGGGGGCCTAACCGGGGAGCTGTTTTTT.

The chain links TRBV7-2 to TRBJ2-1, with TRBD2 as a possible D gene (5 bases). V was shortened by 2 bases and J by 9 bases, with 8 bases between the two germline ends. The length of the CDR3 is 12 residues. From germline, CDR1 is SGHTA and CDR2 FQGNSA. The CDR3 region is CASSLLRVEQFF. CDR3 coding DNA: TGTGCCAGCAGCTTACTGCGGGTTGAGCAGTTCTTC.

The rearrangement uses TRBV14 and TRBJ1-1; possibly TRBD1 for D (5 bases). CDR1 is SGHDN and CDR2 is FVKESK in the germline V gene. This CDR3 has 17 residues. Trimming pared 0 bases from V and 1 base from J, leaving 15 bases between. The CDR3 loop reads CASSQEKGPYKNTEAFF. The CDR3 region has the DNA TGTGCCAGCAGCCAAGAGAAGGGGCCCTACAAGAACACTGAAGCTTTCTTT.

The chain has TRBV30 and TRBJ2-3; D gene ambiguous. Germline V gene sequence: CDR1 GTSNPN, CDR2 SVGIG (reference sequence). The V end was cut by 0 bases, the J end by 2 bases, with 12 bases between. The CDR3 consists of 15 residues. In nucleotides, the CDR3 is TGTGCCTGGAGTGTACTGGTTACTAACACAGATACGCAGTATTTT. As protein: CAWSVLVTNTDTQYF. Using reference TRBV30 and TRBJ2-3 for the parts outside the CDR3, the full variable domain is SQTIHQWPATLVQPVGSPLSLECTVEGTSNPNLYWYRQAAGRGLQLLFYSVGIGQISSEVPQNLSASRPQDRQFILSSKKLLLSDSGFYLCAWSVLVTNTDTQYFGPGTRLTVL.

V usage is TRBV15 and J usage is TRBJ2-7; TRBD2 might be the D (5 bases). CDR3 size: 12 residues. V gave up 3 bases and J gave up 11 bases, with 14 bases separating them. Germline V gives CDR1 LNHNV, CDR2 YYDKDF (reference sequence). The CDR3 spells CATSSRTEDKYF. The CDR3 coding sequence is TGTGCCACCAGCAGTAGGACGGAGGATAAGTACTTC.

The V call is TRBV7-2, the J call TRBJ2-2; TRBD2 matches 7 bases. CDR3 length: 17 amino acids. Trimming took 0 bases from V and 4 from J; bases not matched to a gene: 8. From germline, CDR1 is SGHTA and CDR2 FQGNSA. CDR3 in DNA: TGTGCCAGCAGCTTAGCGCGGGGAGGGCACGGCACCGGGGAGCTGTTTTTT. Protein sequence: CASSLARGGHGTGELFF.

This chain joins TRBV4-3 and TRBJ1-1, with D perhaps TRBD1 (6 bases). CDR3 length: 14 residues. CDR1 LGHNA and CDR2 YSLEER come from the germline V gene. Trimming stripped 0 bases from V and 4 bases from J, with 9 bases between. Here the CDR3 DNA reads TGCGCCAGCAGCCAAGATAGGGGGTTCACTGAAGCTTTCTTT. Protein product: CASSQDRGFTEAFF.

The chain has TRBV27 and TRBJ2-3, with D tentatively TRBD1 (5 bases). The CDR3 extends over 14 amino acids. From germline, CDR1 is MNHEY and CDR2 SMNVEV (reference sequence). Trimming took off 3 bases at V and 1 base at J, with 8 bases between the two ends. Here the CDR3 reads CASSFLRGTDTQYF. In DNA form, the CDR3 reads TGTGCCAGCAGTTTTCTCAGGGGCACAGATACGCAGTATTTT.

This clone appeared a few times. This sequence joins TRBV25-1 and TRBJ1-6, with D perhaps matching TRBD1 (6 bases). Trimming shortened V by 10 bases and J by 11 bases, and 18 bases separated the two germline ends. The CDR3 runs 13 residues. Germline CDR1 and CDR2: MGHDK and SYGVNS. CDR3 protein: CATQTGNGTPLHF. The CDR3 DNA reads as TGTGCCACCCAAACAGGGAACGGAACACCCCTCCACTTT.

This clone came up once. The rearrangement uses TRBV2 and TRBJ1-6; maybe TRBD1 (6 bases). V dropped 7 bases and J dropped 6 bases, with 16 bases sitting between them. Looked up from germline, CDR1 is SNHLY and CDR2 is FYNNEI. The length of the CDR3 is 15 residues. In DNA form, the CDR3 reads TGTGCCAGCAAGGGACGGGACAAAATTAATTCACCCCTCCACTTT. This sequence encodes CASKGRDKINSPLHF.

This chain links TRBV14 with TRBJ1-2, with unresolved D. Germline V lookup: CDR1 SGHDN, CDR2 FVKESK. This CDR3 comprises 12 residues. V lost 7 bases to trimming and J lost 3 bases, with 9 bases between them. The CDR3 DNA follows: TGTGCCAGCATGGCAGATGACTATGGCTACACCTTC. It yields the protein CASMADDYGYTF.

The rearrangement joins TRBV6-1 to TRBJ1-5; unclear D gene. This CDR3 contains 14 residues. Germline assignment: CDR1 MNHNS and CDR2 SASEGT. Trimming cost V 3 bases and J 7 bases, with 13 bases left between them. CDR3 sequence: CASSDVRVLQPQHF. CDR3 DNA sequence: TGTGCCAGCAGTGACGTGAGGGTATTGCAGCCCCAGCATTTT.

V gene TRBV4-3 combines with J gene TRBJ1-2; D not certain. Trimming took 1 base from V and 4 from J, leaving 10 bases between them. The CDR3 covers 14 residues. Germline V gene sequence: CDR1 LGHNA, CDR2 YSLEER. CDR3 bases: TGCGCCAGCAGCCAAGGGGCGCAAGGCTATGGCTACACCTTC. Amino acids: CASSQGAQGYGYTF.

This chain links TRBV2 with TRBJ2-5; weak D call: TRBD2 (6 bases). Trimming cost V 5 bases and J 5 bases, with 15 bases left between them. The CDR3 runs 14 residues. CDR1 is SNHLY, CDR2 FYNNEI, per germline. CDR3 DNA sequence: TGTGCCAGCAGTTCTTCCCCTGGGGGGGAGACCCAGTACTTC. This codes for CASSSSPGGETQYF.

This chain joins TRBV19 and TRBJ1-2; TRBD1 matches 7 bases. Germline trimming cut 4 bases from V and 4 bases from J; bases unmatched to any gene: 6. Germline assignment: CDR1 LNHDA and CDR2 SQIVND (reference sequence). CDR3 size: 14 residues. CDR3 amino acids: CASSTTGQSYGYTF. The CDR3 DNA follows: TGTGCCAGTAGTACCACGGGACAGAGCTATGGCTACACCTTC. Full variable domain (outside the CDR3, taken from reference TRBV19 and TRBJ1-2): DGGITQSPKYLFRKEGQNVTLSCEQNLNHDAMYWYRQDPGQGLRLIYYSQIVNDFQKGDIAEGYSVSREKKESFPLTVTSAQKNPTAFYLCASSTTGQSYGYTFGSGTRLTVV.

The chain's CDR3 is CASSLIIYTF. CDR3 DNA: TGTGCCAGCAGCCTTATAATCTACACCTTC. V gene TRBV5-8 combines with J gene TRBJ1-2; D not certain. The CDR3 sequence is 10 residues long. The germline gives CDR1 SGHTS, CDR2 YDEGEE. The V end lost 4 bases, the J end lost 10 bases, and 8 bases lay between the germline ends.

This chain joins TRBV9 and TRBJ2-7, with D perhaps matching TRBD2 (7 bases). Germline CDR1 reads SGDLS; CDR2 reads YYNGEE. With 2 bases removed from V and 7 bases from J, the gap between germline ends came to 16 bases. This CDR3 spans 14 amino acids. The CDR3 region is CASSVHGGRGEQYF. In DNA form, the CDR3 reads TGTGCCAGCAGCGTTCACGGGGGGCGCGGTGAGCAGTACTTC.

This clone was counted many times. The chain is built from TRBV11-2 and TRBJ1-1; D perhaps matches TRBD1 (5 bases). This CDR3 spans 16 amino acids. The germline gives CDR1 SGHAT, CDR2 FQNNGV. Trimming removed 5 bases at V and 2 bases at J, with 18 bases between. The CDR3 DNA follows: TGTGCCAGCAGCCCCCCCTTTGGGCAGGGAAACACTGAAGCTTTCTTT. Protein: CASSPPFGQGNTEAFF. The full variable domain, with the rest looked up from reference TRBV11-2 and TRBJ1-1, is EAGVAQSPRYKIIEKRQSVAFWCNPISGHATLYWYQQILGQGPKLLIQFQNNGVVDDSQLPKDRFSAERLKGVDSTLKIQPAKLEDSAVYLCASSPPFGQGNTEAFFGQGTRLTVV.

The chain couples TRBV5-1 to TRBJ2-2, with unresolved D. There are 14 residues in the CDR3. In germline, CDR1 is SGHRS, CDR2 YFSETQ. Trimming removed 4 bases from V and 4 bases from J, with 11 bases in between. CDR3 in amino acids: CASSSDAVTGELFF. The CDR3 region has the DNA TGCGCCAGCAGCAGCGACGCGGTCACCGGGGAGCTGTTTTTT.

CDR3 sequence reads: CAWGRTGMEETQYF. CDR3 DNA: TGTGCCTGGGGACGGACAGGGATGGAGGAGACCCAGTACTTC. The V gene is TRBV30, the J gene TRBJ2-5; TRBD1 aligns across 8 bases. V was clipped by 5 bases and J by 5 bases; unmatched bases: 10. The CDR3 contains 14 residues. From germline, CDR1 is GTSNPN and CDR2 SVGIG (reference sequence).

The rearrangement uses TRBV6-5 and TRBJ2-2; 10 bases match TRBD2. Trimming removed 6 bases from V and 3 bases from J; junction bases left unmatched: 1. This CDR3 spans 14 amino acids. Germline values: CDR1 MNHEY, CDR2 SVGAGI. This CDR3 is CASRLAGHTGELFF. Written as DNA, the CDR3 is TGTGCCAGCAGACTAGCGGGACACACCGGGGAGCTGTTTTTT.

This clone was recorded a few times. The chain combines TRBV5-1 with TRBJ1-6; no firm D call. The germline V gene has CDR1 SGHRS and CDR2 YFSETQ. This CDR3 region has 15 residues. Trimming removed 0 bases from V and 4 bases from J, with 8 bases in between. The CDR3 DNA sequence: TGCGCCAGCAGCTTGGATGCAGATTATAATTCACCCCTCCACTTT. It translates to CASSLDADYNSPLHF.

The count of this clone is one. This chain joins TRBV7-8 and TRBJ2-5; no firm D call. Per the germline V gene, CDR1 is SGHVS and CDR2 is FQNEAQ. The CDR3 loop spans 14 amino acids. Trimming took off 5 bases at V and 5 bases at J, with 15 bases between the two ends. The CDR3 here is CASSQVHSGETQYF. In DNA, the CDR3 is TGTGCCAGCAGCCAAGTACACTCCGGGGAGACCCAGTACTTC.

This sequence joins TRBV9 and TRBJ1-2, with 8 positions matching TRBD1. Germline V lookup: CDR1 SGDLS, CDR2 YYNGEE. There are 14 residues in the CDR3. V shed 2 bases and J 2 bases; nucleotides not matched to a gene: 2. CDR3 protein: CASSVTGGNYGYTF. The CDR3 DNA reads TGTGCCAGCAGCGTTACAGGGGGGAACTATGGCTACACCTTC.

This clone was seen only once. CDR3 region: CASSIRLAGFHEQYF. Here the CDR3 DNA reads TGTGCCAGCAGCATTCGACTAGCGGGGTTCCACGAGCAGTACTTC. The J gene is TRBJ2-7, the V gene TRBV7-2, with 11 positions matching TRBD2. The J segment lost 5 bases and the V segment lost 5 bases, leaving 8 bases of the junction unmatched. CDR3 length equals 15 residues. Germline values: CDR1 SGHTA, CDR2 FQGNSA.

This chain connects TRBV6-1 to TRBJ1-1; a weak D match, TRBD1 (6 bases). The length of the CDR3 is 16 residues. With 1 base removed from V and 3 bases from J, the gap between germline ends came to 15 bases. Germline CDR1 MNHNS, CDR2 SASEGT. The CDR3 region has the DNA TGTGCCAGCAGTGAAGTACGATACAGGGCGGACACTGAAGCTTTCTTT. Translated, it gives CASSEVRYRADTEAFF.